The next 8 T cell receptor beta chains were all read from a single sample in a study of blood T cell repertoires in COVID-19. Sequencing was performed with immunoSEQ multiplex PCR; in TCRdb, only in-frame clones are kept and a portion is missing. The table lists 150,000 or so clones, around four fifths of them singletons. Sequenced material: PBMCs or T cells enriched from blood (not recorded which). Source of these receptors: a woman aged 45-60 years who had recovered from COVID-19.

The chain recombines TRBV4-3 with TRBJ2-2, with D possibly TRBD2 on 6 matching bases. V was cut by 0 bases and J by 4 bases, with 21 bases left in between. This CDR3 region has 19 residues. Looked up from germline, CDR1 is LGHNA and CDR2 is YSLEER. In DNA form, the CDR3 reads TGCGCCAGCAGCCAAGATCCGACCGGGTGGGGACTGAGCACCGGGGAGCTGTTTTTT. Translating gives CASSQDPTGWGLSTGELFF.

The CDR3 loop reads CASSRGGNTEAFF. The CDR3 DNA reads TGTGCCAGCTCGCGGGGGGGGAACACTGAAGCTTTCTTT. The gene calls are TRBV18 and TRBJ1-1; the D gene is possibly TRBD1 (5 bases). The CDR3 is 13 amino acids. Germline CDR1 is KGHSH and CDR2 is LQKENI. V shed 6 bases and J shed 1 base, with 9 bases lying between them.

On this clone: A read error may account for a junction end that differs from germline. This same CDR3 is encoded by further DNA sequences in the sample. This sequence joins TRBV4-1 and TRBJ1-5; D is uncertain. The CDR3 covers 15 residues. Germline lookup yields CDR1 MGHRA and CDR2 YSYEKL. CDR3 loop: CASSQVLAGNQPQHF. DNA of the CDR3: TGCGCCAGCAGTCAAGTTCTGGCAGGAAATCAGCCCCAGCATTTT.

The V call is TRBV24-1, the J call TRBJ2-3; D unresolved. The CDR3 sequence is 12 residues long. The germline CDR1 and CDR2 sequences are KGHDR and SFDVKD. V was cut by 0 bases and J by 6 bases, with 3 bases left in between. CDR3 amino acids: CATSDLLDTQYF. The CDR3 DNA is TGTGCCACCAGTGATTTGCTCGATACGCAGTATTTT.

The gene calls are TRBV3-1 (or the pseudogene TRBV3-2) and TRBJ1-2; D is unclear. Germline V gene data show CDR1 as LGHDT and CDR2 as YNNKEL (reference sequence). This CDR3 comprises 15 residues. V shed 0 bases and J shed 4 bases, with 12 bases lying between them. The CDR3 protein is CASSQEPGRAYGYTF. The CDR3 coding sequence is TGTGCCAGCAGCCAAGAGCCGGGGAGGGCCTATGGCTACACCTTC.

The DNA of the CDR3 is TGTGCCAGCAGCGTTAGGGGGTACGGTTTCTTT. Protein product: CASSVRGYGFF. This chain connects TRBV28 to TRBJ1-1, with D possibly being TRBD1 (6 bases). CDR3 length: 11 residues. Between the trimmed V and J ends, which lost 6 bases and 13 bases, there was a span of 15 bases. Germline lookup yields CDR1 MDHEN and CDR2 SYDVKM.

J is TRBJ1-2 and V is TRBV7-9; TRBD1 is a possible D gene (6 bases). From germline, CDR1 is SEHNR and CDR2 FQNEAQ (reference sequence). Trimming took 5 bases from V and 0 from J, leaving 13 bases between them. This CDR3 is 15 amino acids long. CDR3 residues: CASSRGAGTNYGYTF. The CDR3 nucleotides are TGTGCCAGCAGCCGGGGGGCAGGGACTAACTATGGCTACACCTTC.

The J gene is TRBJ1-5, the V gene TRBV27; 7 bases map to TRBD1. The CDR3 is 16 residues long. Trimming removed 5 bases from V and 4 bases from J; junction bases left unmatched: 11. From germline, CDR1 is MNHEY and CDR2 SMNVEV (reference sequence). The CDR3 coding sequence is TGTGCCAGCAGTGTAGGGGTGGGACAGACGAATCAGCCCCAGCATTTT. It codes for CASSVGVGQTNQPQHF.